The 15 T cell receptor beta chains below all came from one sample that was sequenced in a study of siplizumab effects on memory and regulatory T cells. Some clones are missing from TCRdb's copy, which holds only in-frame ones; the method was immunoSEQ multiplex PCR. The sample comprises about 120,000 clones, roughly 95% of which are singletons, and around 0.15% rests with the top ten. Sequencing was done on a sample of non-Treg CD4+ T cells sorted from blood. Receptors originate from a human donor in good health.

This chain links TRBV4-1 with TRBJ1-1, with D unclear. The CDR3 covers 13 residues. The V gene's germline CDR1 is MGHRA and CDR2 YSYEKL. The ends were cut back, 1 base at V and 1 base at J, with 4 bases in the middle. CDR3 residues: CASSQVENTEAFF. CDR3 nucleotide sequence: TGCGCCAGCAGCCAAGTAGAGAACACTGAAGCTTTCTTT.

For the CDR3, the DNA is TGTGCCAGCAGCTTAGGACAGGGGAAACTGTTTTTT. Its protein product is CASSLGQGKLFF. The V and J genes are TRBV11-2 and TRBJ1-4; 8 nucleotides agree with TRBD1. V lost 1 base and J lost 11; bases outside the gene matches: 0. Germline V gene sequence: CDR1 SGHAT, CDR2 FQNNGV. The CDR3 is 12 residues long. The full variable domain, completed using reference TRBV11-2 and TRBJ1-4, is EAGVAQSPRYKIIEKRQSVAFWCNPISGHATLYWYQQILGQGPKLLIQFQNNGVVDDSQLPKDRFSAERLKGVDSTLKIQPAKLEDSAVYLCASSLGQGKLFFGSGTQLSVL.

The chain carries TRBV18 and TRBJ1-1, with a weak D call TRBD1 (6 bases). The length of the CDR3 is 15 residues. CDR1 is KGHSH and CDR2 is LQKENI in the germline V gene. V lost 3 bases and J lost 6, with 17 bases in between. The CDR3 loop is CASSPSQGRIAEAFF. CDR3 DNA: TGTGCCAGCTCACCGAGTCAGGGGCGTATCGCTGAAGCTTTCTTT.

The V and J genes are TRBV27 and TRBJ2-5, with 9 nucleotides matching TRBD1. This CDR3 contains 14 residues. Germline CDR1 reads MNHEY; CDR2 reads SMNVEV (reference sequence). Trimming at V came to 5 bases and at J to 8 bases, leaving 9 bases not matched to a gene. The CDR3 DNA sequence: TGTGCCAGCAGTGCCTCGACAGGGGGGGATACCCAGTACTTC. Its protein is CASSASTGGDTQYF.

The rearrangement uses TRBV5-4 and TRBJ2-4; D possibly corresponds to TRBD1 (5 bases). Trimming left V 4 bases short and J 6 bases short, with 17 bases between. From germline, CDR1 is SGHNT and CDR2 YYREEE (reference sequence). CDR3 length: 15 amino acids. DNA for the CDR3: TGTGCCAGCAGCGAAATTCAGGGTGGAATAAACATTCAGTACTTC. Translation: CASSEIQGGINIQYF.

The count of this clone is one. The J gene is TRBJ1-3, the V gene TRBV28; no reliable D call. The germline V gene has CDR1 MDHEN and CDR2 SYDVKM. The CDR3 contains 12 residues. The V end was cut by 6 bases, the J end by 2 bases, with 5 bases between. The CDR3 spells CASSPPGNTIYF. In nucleotides, the CDR3 is TGTGCCAGCAGCCCCCCTGGAAACACCATATATTTT.

The rearrangement uses TRBV5-1 and TRBJ2-1; 9 nucleotides agree with TRBD2. With V trimmed by 0 bases and J by 3 bases, 7 bases remained unmatched. The CDR3 covers 17 residues. CDR1 and CDR2 (germline): SGHRS, YFSETQ. In DNA form, the CDR3 reads TGCGCCAGCAGCTTGGCGGGTAGCGGGGGATACTACAATGAGCAGTTCTTC. It specifies CASSLAGSGGYYNEQFF.

The V gene is TRBV6-4, the J gene TRBJ2-2, with 7 nucleotides matching TRBD1. Germline V gene data show CDR1 as MRHNA and CDR2 as SNTAGT. V lost 3 bases to trimming and J lost 5 bases; unmatched junction nucleotides: 3. This CDR3 spans 14 amino acids. The CDR3 region is CASSEQGNTGELFF. The CDR3 DNA is TGTGCCAGCAGTGAACAGGGGAATACCGGGGAGCTGTTTTTT.

The chain has TRBV9 and TRBJ1-5; unclear D gene. Germline loops: CDR1 SGDLS, CDR2 YYNGEE. V lost 0 bases and J 1 base, leaving 11 bases between the germline ends. This CDR3 comprises 16 residues. CDR3 region: CASSVGGGESNQPQHF. The CDR3 DNA is TGTGCCAGCAGCGTAGGTGGAGGTGAAAGCAATCAGCCCCAGCATTTT.

This chain uses TRBV18 with TRBJ2-4, with 7 bases fitting TRBD2. The V gene's germline CDR1 is KGHSH and CDR2 LQKENI. There are 15 residues in the CDR3. After removal of 2 bases from V and 0 bases from J, the junction contained 1 base not matched to a gene. Here the CDR3 DNA reads TGTGCCAGCTCACCAGCGGGGGTAGCCAAAAACATTCAGTACTTC. Translation gives CASSPAGVAKNIQYF.

The rearrangement joins TRBV5-1 to TRBJ2-2, with no clear D. The CDR3 has 15 residues. Germline-derived CDR1 and CDR2 are SGHRS and YFSETQ. V was pared by 5 bases and J by 4 bases, with 15 bases between. The CDR3 region has the DNA TGCGCCAGCAGTCCGTCTCGACTCTCCACCGGGGAGCTGTTTTTT. It specifies CASSPSRLSTGELFF.

The chain recombines TRBV2 with TRBJ1-2; D not certain. Germline CDR1 SNHLY, CDR2 FYNNEI. V lost 0 bases, J lost 11 bases, and 13 bases lay in between. CDR3 length: 13 amino acids. The CDR3 region is CASSEAGLGMYTF. The DNA of the CDR3 is TGTGCCAGCAGTGAAGCGGGGTTGGGGATGTACACCTTC.

The rearrangement links TRBV28 to TRBJ1-1, with D unclear. The ends were cut back, 6 bases at V and 8 bases at J, with 10 bases in the middle. This CDR3 is built from 11 residues. In germline, CDR1 is MDHEN, CDR2 SYDVKM. The CDR3 DNA reads as TGTGCCAGCAGCTTCTTGGGAGAAGCTTTCTTT. Translating it yields CASSFLGEAFF.

The genes are TRBV2 and TRBJ2-7, with 7 bases identical to TRBD2. J was trimmed by 4 bases and V by 4 bases; bases with no gene match: 4. Germline V lookup: CDR1 SNHLY, CDR2 FYNNEI. The CDR3 is 13 residues long. Here the CDR3 DNA reads TGTGCCAGCAGTGTCGGGGGGAGGTACGAGCAGTACTTC. This encodes CASSVGGRYEQYF.

This chain connects TRBV5-6 to TRBJ1-2; no reliable D call. This CDR3 comprises 15 residues. CDR1 is SGHDT, CDR2 YYEEEE, per germline. Trimming cost V 0 bases and J 7 bases, with 16 bases left between them. CDR3 nucleotides: TGTGCCAGCAGCTTGGATGTAGCAGCTCCGCGTGGCTACACCTTC. It yields the protein CASSLDVAAPRGYTF.